Shown below are 15 T cell receptor beta chains from a single sample sequenced in a study of T-cell reconstitution after alpha-beta-depleted transplantation in children. The TCRbeta library incorporated unique molecular identifiers. From the PCR reads, TCRdb called clonotypes with MiXCR, one entry per CDR3 protein. The table includes 6,600 or so distinct CDR3 sequences, 4% to 5.5% detected once. Sequenced material: PBMCs, mostly from graft donor cells, taken 180 days after TCRalphabeta/CD19-depleted stem cell transplant. These receptors originate from a child under two years old who had a stem cell transplant for acute myeloid leukemia, so the T cells may come from the graft donor.

Many counts were recorded for this clonotype. The V gene is TRBV18, the J gene TRBJ2-7; 8 nucleotides line up with TRBD1. The V gene end was trimmed by 3 bases and the J gene end by 6 bases; junction bases not matched to a gene: 7. CDR1 KGHSH and CDR2 LQKENI come from the germline V gene. The CDR3 has 14 residues. The CDR3 sequence: CASSPDRVDGEQYF. For the CDR3, the DNA is TGTGCCAGCTCACCGGACAGGGTGGATGGCGAGCAGTACTTC. The full variable domain, in which reference TRBV18 and TRBJ2-7 provide the parts outside the CDR3, is NAGVMQNPRHLVRRRGQEARLRCSPMKGHSHVYWYRQLPEEGLKFMVYLQKENIIDESGMPKERFSAEFPKEGPSILRIQQVVRGDSAAYFCASSPDRVDGEQYFGPGTRLTVT.

In its sample, this clonotype is medium-sized. V usage is TRBV30 and J usage is TRBJ2-5, with 13 positions matching TRBD2. The CDR3 extends over 14 amino acids. The ends lost 2 bases at V and 4 bases at J; junction bases unmatched: 1. CDR1 is GTSNPN and CDR2 is SVGIG in the germline V gene (reference sequence). For the CDR3, the DNA is TGTGCCTGGAGTTGGACTAGCGGGAGAGAGACCCAGTACTTC. Translated, it gives CAWSWTSGRETQYF.

Within the sample, this clonotype is medium-sized. This rearrangement joins TRBV4-1 to TRBJ1-4; the match to TRBD1 covers 8 bases. Germline V gene data show CDR1 as MGHRA and CDR2 as YSYEKL. Trimming removed 0 bases from V and 8 bases from J; junction bases left unmatched: 8. The CDR3 spans 16 residues. DNA for the CDR3: TGCGCCAGCAGCCAAGATCGGTCAGGGGGCAAGGAAAAACTGTTTTTT. Residues: CASSQDRSGGKEKLFF.

This clonotype rates as medium-sized (0.01 to 0.1%). The rearrangement uses TRBV27 and TRBJ2-7; the D gene is possibly TRBD1 (7 bases). CDR3 length: 14 residues. Germline values: CDR1 MNHEY, CDR2 SMNVEV (reference sequence). V dropped 3 bases and J dropped 2 bases, with 11 bases sitting between them. The chain's CDR3 is CASSFAGTAYEQYF. CDR3 DNA: TGTGCCAGCAGTTTTGCGGGGACAGCCTACGAGCAGTACTTC.

This clonotype was counted at least ten times. V and J are TRBV28 and TRBJ1-5; D ambiguous. The V end was cut by 3 bases, the J end by 8 bases, with 11 bases between. The length of the CDR3 is 13 residues. CDR1 and CDR2 from the germline V gene are MDHEN and SYDVKM. CDR3 nucleotide sequence: TGTGCCAGCAGTTTCCTAGGGTTGAAGCCCCAGCATTTT. The encoded protein is CASSFLGLKPQHF.

In this sample, this clonotype turned up many times. The chain combines TRBV19 with TRBJ2-1; the D gene could be TRBD1 or TRBD2 (5 bases each). Trimming took 4 bases from V and 8 from J, leaving 15 bases between them. This CDR3 region has 14 residues. Germline V gene data show CDR1 as LNHDA and CDR2 as SQIVND (reference sequence). The DNA for the CDR3 is TGTGCCAGTAGTACCCCCCGGGGCAGCGATGAGCAGTTCTTC. It specifies CASSTPRGSDEQFF.

Regarding this clonotype: The junction departs from germline at one end; a sequencing error may be responsible. The rearrangement uses TRBV3-1 and TRBJ2-7; the match to TRBD1 covers 7 bases. Germline V gives CDR1 LGHDT, CDR2 YNNKEL (reference sequence). This CDR3 has 15 residues. CDR3 region: CATSARTGQGGEQYF. CDR3 nucleotide sequence: TGTGCCACCAGCGCACGGACAGGCCAAGGGGGCGAGCAGTACTTC.

This clonotype was seen repeatedly, ten times or more. CDR3 in DNA: TGCGCCAGCAGCCAATTTCCACTAGCGCTTAGCACAGATACGCAGTATTTT. The encoded protein is CASSQFPLALSTDTQYF. The rearrangement links TRBV4-1 to TRBJ2-3; 7 bases fit TRBD2. V trimming: 2 bases; J trimming: 0 bases; junction bases outside the gene matches: 8. The CDR3 spans 17 residues. CDR1 is MGHRA and CDR2 is YSYEKL in the germline V gene.

Many counts were recorded for this clonotype. The V and J genes are TRBV4-1 and TRBJ1-1; D not resolved. The CDR3 is 13 amino acids. V lost 1 base, J lost 5 bases, and 8 bases lay in between. Germline V gives CDR1 MGHRA, CDR2 YSYEKL. The CDR3 loop reads CASSQAEETEAFF. In nucleotides, the CDR3 is TGCGCCAGCAGCCAAGCCGAAGAGACTGAAGCTTTCTTT.

This clonotype ranks as medium-sized (0.01 to 0.1%). V usage is TRBV12-3 or TRBV12-4 and J usage is TRBJ1-1; TRBD1 agrees at 7 bases. With V trimmed by 3 bases and J by 8 bases, 12 bases remained unmatched. This CDR3 has 15 residues. CDR3 coding DNA: TGTGCCAGCAGTTTTCCGGACAGGAGAACGACGGAAGCTTTCTTT. Amino acids: CASSFPDRRTTEAFF.

This clonotype was observed at least ten times. This sequence joins TRBV6-5 and TRBJ2-7; D could derive from TRBD1 or TRBD2 (5 bases each). Germline assignment: CDR1 MNHEY and CDR2 SVGAGI. The CDR3 has 15 amino acids. V lost 0 bases and J 7 bases, leaving 16 bases between the germline ends. CDR3 DNA sequence: TGTGCCAGCAGTTACTCGGGACCTCAGTCGGGGGAGCAGTACTTC. This encodes CASSYSGPQSGEQYF.

This clonotype appeared many times. The CDR3 region is CASTSVGEEAFF. For the CDR3, the DNA is TGTGCCAGCACTTCCGTGGGGGAGGAAGCTTTCTTT. The genes are TRBV28 and TRBJ1-1, with a tentative D call TRBD1 (5 bases). Germline values: CDR1 MDHEN, CDR2 SYDVKM. This CDR3 region has 12 residues. V shed 7 bases and J shed 8 bases, with 14 bases lying between them.

V and J are TRBV2 and TRBJ1-5; D call uncertain. The V gene lost 10 bases and the J gene lost 1 base, with 11 bases spanning the gap. This CDR3 region has 13 residues. Looked up from germline, CDR1 is SNHLY and CDR2 is FYNNEI. In DNA, the CDR3 is TGTGCCACGGGGTTTGGGAGCAATCAGCCCCAGCATTTT. Protein product: CATGFGSNQPQHF.

This clonotype was detected ten times or more. Germline and junction disagree at one end, which may indicate a read error. The V call is TRBV27, the J call TRBJ2-7; 11 bases align to TRBD2. The CDR3 spans 13 residues. CDR1 and CDR2 from the germline V gene are MNHEY and SMNVEV (reference sequence). In nucleotides, the CDR3 is TGCACGACCGGGACTAGCGGCTCCTACGAGCAGTACTTC. Its protein is CTTGTSGSYEQYF.

This clonotype was seen repeatedly, ten times or more. CDR3 protein: CASSQTGTGSPLHF. The DNA of the CDR3 is TGTGCCAGCAGTCAGACAGGGACAGGATCACCCCTCCACTTT. The rearrangement joins TRBV28 to TRBJ1-6; 8 positions agree with TRBD1. V dropped 5 bases and J dropped 10; count of bases not matched to a gene: 7. The germline V gene has CDR1 MDHEN and CDR2 SYDVKM. There are 14 residues in the CDR3. Filled out from reference TRBV28 and TRBJ1-6, the complete variable domain reads DVKVTQSSRYLVKRTGEKVFLECVQDMDHENMFWYRQDPGLGLRLIYFSYDVKMKEKGDIPEGYSVSREKKERFSLILESASTNQTSMYLCASSQTGTGSPLHFGNGTRLTVT.